This T cell receptor (beta chain) was identified during a study of CD8+CD57+ T cells in acquired aplastic anemia. As for the study in general: DNA from sorted CD4+ and CD8+ cells averaged approximately 2.9 ug. Sequencing produced an average of roughly 10 million reads per healthy donor for CD4+ cells.

TCR beta VDJ and CDR3 profiling used genomic DNA as template. Each CDR3 protein gets one entry after TCRdb re-called the reads with MiXCR. The table includes about 210,000 distinct CDR3 sequences, almost 35% detected once. This clonotype was found many times. The CDR3 is made up of 13 amino acids. Germline assignment: CDR1 SGHVS and CDR2 FQNEAQ. V lost 4 bases and J lost 1, with 7 bases in between. The sample was sorted CD4+, CD8+, or CD8+CD57+ T cells (not recorded which) from PBMCs. The chain combines TRBV7-8 with TRBJ1-2; possible D gene TRBD1, 5 bases. This clonotype originated in a human donor in good health, serving as a control. The CDR3 DNA follows: TGTGCCAGCAGCTCGACAGTTAACTATGGCTACACCTTC. This encodes CASSSTVNYGYTF. Complete variable domain (other parts from reference TRBV7-8 and TRBJ1-2): GAGVSQSPRYKVAKRGQDVALRCDPISGHVSLFWYQQALGQGPEFLTYFQNEAQLDKSGLPSDRFFAERPEGSVSTLKIQRTQQEDSAVYLCASSSTVNYGYTFGSGTRLTVV.